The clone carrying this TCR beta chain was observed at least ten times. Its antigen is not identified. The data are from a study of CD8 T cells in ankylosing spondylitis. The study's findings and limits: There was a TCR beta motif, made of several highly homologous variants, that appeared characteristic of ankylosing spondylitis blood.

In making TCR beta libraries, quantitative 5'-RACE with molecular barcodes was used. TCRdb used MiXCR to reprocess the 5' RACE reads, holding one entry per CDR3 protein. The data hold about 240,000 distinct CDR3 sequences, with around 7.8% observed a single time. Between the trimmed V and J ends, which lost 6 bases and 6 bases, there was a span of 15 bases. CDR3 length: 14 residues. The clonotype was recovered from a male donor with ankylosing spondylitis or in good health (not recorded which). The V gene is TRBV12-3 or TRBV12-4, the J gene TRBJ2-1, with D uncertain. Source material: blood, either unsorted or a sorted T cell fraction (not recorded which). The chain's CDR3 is CASSPTHPGNEQFF. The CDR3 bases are TGTGCCAGCAGCCCCACGCACCCCGGCAATGAGCAGTTCTTC.